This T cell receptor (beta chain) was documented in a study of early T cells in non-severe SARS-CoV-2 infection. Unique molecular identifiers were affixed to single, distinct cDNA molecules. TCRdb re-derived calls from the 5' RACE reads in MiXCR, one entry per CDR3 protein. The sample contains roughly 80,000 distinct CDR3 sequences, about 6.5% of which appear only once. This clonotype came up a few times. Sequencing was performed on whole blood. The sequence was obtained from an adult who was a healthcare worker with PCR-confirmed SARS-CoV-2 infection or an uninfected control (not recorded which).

CDR3 DNA: TGTGCCAGCAGCTCCCTGCCCGGGAGTCGCGACACTGAAGCTTTCTTT. Residues: CASSSLPGSRDTEAFF. The genes are TRBV11-2 and TRBJ1-1; D remains ambiguous. CDR3 length equals 16 residues. The germline gives CDR1 SGHAT, CDR2 FQNNGV. V was pared by 4 bases and J by 3 bases, with 18 bases between. Using reference TRBV11-2 and TRBJ1-1 for the parts outside the CDR3, the full variable domain is EAGVAQSPRYKIIEKRQSVAFWCNPISGHATLYWYQQILGQGPKLLIQFQNNGVVDDSQLPKDRFSAERLKGVDSTLKIQPAKLEDSAVYLCASSSLPGSRDTEAFFGQGTRLTVV.